Listed below are T cell receptor beta chains from one sample, sequenced in a study of T cell responses to AZD1222 COVID-19 vaccine. This table comes from immunoSEQ multiplex PCR, and its TCRdb copy is limited to in-frame clones, with some not included. The sample has more than 60,000 clones; approximately 84% are singletons. The input for sequencing was peripheral blood, taken on day 0 of AZD1222 vaccination. The receptor set was obtained from an adult in good health. Each CDR3 is given with its conserved first and last residue. A D gene is named only where the DNA matches it firmly. Expanded clones get a size class; other rows say once, few or many, or leave the size out.

abundance: few; v_gene: TRBV6-5; j_gene: TRBJ2-1; d_gene: TRBD2; CDR3nt: TGTGCCAGCAGTTACCAGCGGGAGGGCCGGTACAATGAGCAGTTCTTC; CDR3aa: CASSYQREGRYNEQFF
abundance: -; v_gene: TRBV5-1; j_gene: TRBJ2-3; d_gene: TRBD2; CDR3nt: TGCGCCAGCAGCTTGGGCCTCTCTAGCGGGGACACAGATACGCAGTATTTT; CDR3aa: CASSLGLSSGDTDTQYF
abundance: once; v_gene: TRBV6-2/TRBV6-3; j_gene: TRBJ1-1; d_gene: -; CDR3nt: TGTGCCAGCAGTTACGTGGGAGCATACACTGAAGCTTTCTTT; CDR3aa: CASSYVGAYTEAFF
abundance: -; v_gene: TRBV5-4; j_gene: TRBJ2-6; d_gene: -; CDR3nt: TGTGCCAGCAGCAAAGACAGCTCTGGGGCCAACGTCCTGACTTTC; CDR3aa: CASSKDSSGANVLTF
abundance: -; v_gene: TRBV7-6; j_gene: TRBJ2-6; d_gene: -; CDR3nt: TGTGCCAGCAGCCCCCAGGCGGGGACCTCTGGGGCCAACGTCCTGACTTTC; CDR3aa: CASSPQAGTSGANVLTF
abundance: -; v_gene: TRBV19; j_gene: TRBJ2-3; d_gene: TRBD2; CDR3nt: TGTGCCAGTAGTATTATATTGGCGGGGGGCACAGATACGCAGTATTTT; CDR3aa: CASSIILAGGTDTQYF
abundance: -; v_gene: TRBV11-3; j_gene: TRBJ1-1; d_gene: -; CDR3nt: TGTGCCAGCAGCCCAGGGAACACTGAAGCTTTCTTT; CDR3aa: CASSPGNTEAFF
abundance: few; v_gene: TRBV15; j_gene: TRBJ2-5; d_gene: -; CDR3nt: TGTGCCACCAGCAGCTACGGGAACTCCCGCTCGGAGACCCAGTACTTC; CDR3aa: CATSSYGNSRSETQYF
abundance: -; v_gene: TRBV12-3/TRBV12-4; j_gene: TRBJ1-2; d_gene: -; CDR3nt: TGTGCCAGCAGTTTGGGAGGGCTCCTAGGCTACACCTTC; CDR3aa: CASSLGGLLGYTF
abundance: few; v_gene: TRBV5-8; j_gene: TRBJ1-1; d_gene: -; CDR3nt: TGTGCCAGCAGCTTCAGAGGCACCAGTGAAGCTTTCTTT; CDR3aa: CASSFRGTSEAFF
abundance: -; v_gene: TRBV4-3; j_gene: TRBJ1-1; d_gene: TRBD1; CDR3nt: TGCGCCAGCAGCCAATTTATGCGGGGACAGGGTTATGGCACTGAAGCTTTCTTT; CDR3aa: CASSQFMRGQGYGTEAFF
abundance: few; v_gene: TRBV7-9; j_gene: TRBJ1-1; d_gene: TRBD1; CDR3nt: TGTGCCAGCAGCTGGGGACAGGGGGAAGTGGCTTTCTTT; CDR3aa: CASSWGQGEVAFF
abundance: -; v_gene: TRBV19; j_gene: TRBJ2-5; d_gene: TRBD2; CDR3nt: TGTGCCAGTAGTAGCCTGATAGCGGGGGGGGTGGAGACCCAGTACTTC; CDR3aa: CASSSLIAGGVETQYF
abundance: -; v_gene: TRBV12-2; j_gene: TRBJ2-1; d_gene: -; CDR3nt: TGTGCAAGTCGCTTACCGGGGACTAGCGGCTACAATGAGCAGTTCTTC; CDR3aa: CASRLPGTSGYNEQFF
abundance: -; v_gene: TRBV3-1/TRBV3-2; j_gene: TRBJ2-2; d_gene: TRBD2; CDR3nt: TGTGCCAGCAGCCGCCTTAGTCTTGGGACTAGCGGGAGGGCCGGGAACACCGGGGAGCTGTTTTTT; CDR3aa: CASSRLSLGTSGRAGNTGELFF
abundance: -; v_gene: TRBV7-2; j_gene: TRBJ1-6; d_gene: -; CDR3nt: TGTGCCAGCAGCTTAGGGTTGGTAAATTCACCCCTCCACTTT; CDR3aa: CASSLGLVNSPLHF
abundance: -; v_gene: TRBV7-8; j_gene: TRBJ1-1; d_gene: -; CDR3nt: TGTGCCAGCAGCTTAAAGGCAGGGGCGAGGAGCACTGAAGCTTTCTTT; CDR3aa: CASSLKAGARSTEAFF
abundance: -; v_gene: TRBV5-1; j_gene: TRBJ1-5; d_gene: -; CDR3nt: TGCGCCAGCAGCTTGGAGGGGAGGCGAGATCAGCCCCAGCATTTT; CDR3aa: CASSLEGRRDQPQHF
abundance: few; v_gene: TRBV6-6; j_gene: TRBJ2-7; d_gene: TRBD1; CDR3nt: TGTGCCAGCAGTAGGACACAGGGGGTCGACGAGCAGTACTTC; CDR3aa: CASSRTQGVDEQYF
abundance: -; v_gene: TRBV4-3; j_gene: TRBJ2-1; d_gene: TRBD2; CDR3nt: TGCGCCAGCAGCCGAGCCCCCGGGACTAGCAGCTATGAGCAGTTCTTC; CDR3aa: CASSRAPGTSSYEQFF
abundance: -; v_gene: TRBV30; j_gene: TRBJ1-3; d_gene: TRBD1; CDR3nt: TGTGCCTGGAACGGACAGGGAAAAGGAAACACCATATATTTT; CDR3aa: CAWNGQGKGNTIYF
abundance: -; v_gene: TRBV10-3; j_gene: TRBJ2-7; d_gene: TRBD1; CDR3nt: TGTGCCATCAGTGTGGGGACAGGCCCTTCCTACGAGCAGTACTTC; CDR3aa: CAISVGTGPSYEQYF
abundance: -; v_gene: TRBV9; j_gene: TRBJ2-5; d_gene: -; CDR3nt: TGTGCCAGCAGCGCGCGACAGTTACAAGAGACCCAGTACTTC; CDR3aa: CASSARQLQETQYF
abundance: once; v_gene: TRBV5-5; j_gene: TRBJ2-5; d_gene: -; CDR3nt: TGTGCCAGCAGCTTAACCCTAGCAATAGAGACCCAGTACTTC; CDR3aa: CASSLTLAIETQYF
abundance: -; v_gene: TRBV3-1/TRBV3-2; j_gene: TRBJ1-5; d_gene: -; CDR3nt: TGTGCCAGCAGCCAAAGCTTCAGAAATAGCAATCAGCCCCAGCATTTT; CDR3aa: CASSQSFRNSNQPQHF
abundance: -; v_gene: TRBV2; j_gene: TRBJ1-5; d_gene: TRBD1; CDR3nt: TGTGCCAGCAGGTCCGGGACAGGGCTCTCCGGACAGCCCCAGCATTTT; CDR3aa: CASRSGTGLSGQPQHF
abundance: -; v_gene: TRBV5-1; j_gene: TRBJ1-3; d_gene: -; CDR3nt: TGCGCCAGCAGCTTATCACTGAGCTCTGGAAACACCATATATTTT; CDR3aa: CASSLSLSSGNTIYF
abundance: -; v_gene: TRBV5-5; j_gene: TRBJ1-4; d_gene: -; CDR3nt: TGTGCCAGCAGCCCAAGACCAGGGAATGAAAAACTGTTTTTT; CDR3aa: CASSPRPGNEKLFF
abundance: -; v_gene: TRBV9; j_gene: TRBJ2-1; d_gene: -; CDR3nt: TGTGCCAGCAGCCCATCACCCCGCGGCAACAATGAGCAGTTCTTC; CDR3aa: CASSPSPRGNNEQFF
abundance: -; v_gene: TRBV12-3/TRBV12-4; j_gene: TRBJ1-5; d_gene: -; CDR3nt: TGTGCCAGCAGTTTAGGGCCTTATCAGCCCCAGCATTTT; CDR3aa: CASSLGPYQPQHF
abundance: -; v_gene: TRBV19; j_gene: TRBJ1-2; d_gene: -; CDR3nt: TGTGCCATCGACGTCCGTGCAGGGGCTTTTTATGGCTACACCTTC; CDR3aa: CAIDVRAGAFYGYTF
abundance: -; v_gene: TRBV4-1; j_gene: TRBJ1-5; d_gene: -; CDR3nt: TGCGCCAGCAGCCAATATACCGGGACAAGCCCGAGTCAGCCCCAGCATTTT; CDR3aa: CASSQYTGTSPSQPQHF
abundance: -; v_gene: TRBV9; j_gene: TRBJ1-1; d_gene: -; CDR3nt: TGTGCCAGCAGCGCAGGAGGGACTGAAGCTTTCTTT; CDR3aa: CASSAGGTEAFF
abundance: -; v_gene: TRBV11-2; j_gene: TRBJ1-5; d_gene: -; CDR3nt: TGTGCCAGCAGCACAGGGAATAGCAATCAGCCCCAGCATTTT; CDR3aa: CASSTGNSNQPQHF
abundance: once; v_gene: TRBV11-3; j_gene: TRBJ2-7; d_gene: TRBD1; CDR3nt: TGTGCCAGCAGCGGGCAGGACAGGGGGCAAGCCTACGAGCAGTACTTC; CDR3aa: CASSGQDRGQAYEQYF
abundance: -; v_gene: TRBV4-2; j_gene: TRBJ2-2; d_gene: TRBD2; CDR3nt: TGTGCCAGCAGCTTCATAGCGGGGGCCCTTCCGGGTACCGGGGAGCTGTTTTTT; CDR3aa: CASSFIAGALPGTGELFF
abundance: few; v_gene: TRBV10-1; j_gene: TRBJ1-5; d_gene: -; CDR3nt: TGCGCCAGCAGTGAGAGGTGGGACGGTAGCAATCAGCCCCAGCATTTT; CDR3aa: CASSERWDGSNQPQHF
abundance: few; v_gene: TRBV28; j_gene: TRBJ2-4; d_gene: -; CDR3nt: TGTGCCAGCAGTTTACCGCCAGGCAGGGCCAAAAACATTCAGTACTTC; CDR3aa: CASSLPPGRAKNIQYF
abundance: -; v_gene: TRBV27; j_gene: TRBJ2-2; d_gene: TRBD2; CDR3nt: TGTGCCAGCAGTATTAGCGGGGGCGACCACGGGGAGCTGTTTTTT; CDR3aa: CASSISGGDHGELFF
abundance: -; v_gene: TRBV4-3; j_gene: TRBJ1-5; d_gene: -; CDR3nt: TGCGCCAGCAGCCAAGCGATAGGGAATCAGCCCCAGCATTTT; CDR3aa: CASSQAIGNQPQHF
abundance: -; v_gene: TRBV4-3; j_gene: TRBJ1-1; d_gene: TRBD1; CDR3nt: TGCGCCAGCAGCCAAGAACCCCCCGGGACAGGGGTTGAAGCTTTCTTT; CDR3aa: CASSQEPPGTGVEAFF
abundance: few; v_gene: TRBV29-1; j_gene: TRBJ1-2; d_gene: -; CDR3nt: TGCAGCGCCGAGGAGGGGAAAGGCTACACCTTC; CDR3aa: CSAEEGKGYTF
abundance: -; v_gene: TRBV3-1/TRBV3-2; j_gene: TRBJ2-7; d_gene: -; CDR3nt: TGTGCCAGCAGCGCTGCCTACGAGCAGTACTTC; CDR3aa: CASSAAYEQYF